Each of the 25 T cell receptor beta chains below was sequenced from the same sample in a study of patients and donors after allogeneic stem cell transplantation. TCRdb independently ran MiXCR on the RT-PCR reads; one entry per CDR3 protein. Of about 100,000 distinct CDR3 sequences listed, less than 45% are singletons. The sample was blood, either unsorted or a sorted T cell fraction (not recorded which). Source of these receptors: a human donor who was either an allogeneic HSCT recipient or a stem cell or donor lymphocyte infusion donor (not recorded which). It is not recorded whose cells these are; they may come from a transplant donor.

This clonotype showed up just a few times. DNA for the CDR3: TGTGCCAGCAGGACGGGAGGAGGGGAGACCCAGTACTTC. It translates to CASRTGGGETQYF. The genes are TRBV28 and TRBJ2-5; the match to TRBD2 covers 7 bases. The trim removed 6 bases at V and 5 bases at J, leaving 6 bases unmatched. There are 13 residues in the CDR3. Germline-derived CDR1 and CDR2 are MDHEN and SYDVKM.

The CDR3 bases are TGCGCCAGCAGCCCTACTAGCGGGAGACCCACCGGGGAGCTGTTTTTT. The encoded protein is CASSPTSGRPTGELFF. The chain combines TRBV5-1 with TRBJ2-2, with 11 bases identical to TRBD2. The trim removed 4 bases at V and 4 bases at J, leaving 6 bases unmatched. Germline CDR1 is SGHRS and CDR2 is YFSETQ. The CDR3 sequence is 16 residues long.

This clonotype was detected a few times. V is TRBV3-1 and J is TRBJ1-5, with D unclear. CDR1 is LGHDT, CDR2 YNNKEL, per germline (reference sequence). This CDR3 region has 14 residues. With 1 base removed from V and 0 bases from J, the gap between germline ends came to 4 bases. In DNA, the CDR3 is TGTGCCAGCAGCCAAGTCGTTAGCAATCAGCCCCAGCATTTT. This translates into CASSQVVSNQPQHF.

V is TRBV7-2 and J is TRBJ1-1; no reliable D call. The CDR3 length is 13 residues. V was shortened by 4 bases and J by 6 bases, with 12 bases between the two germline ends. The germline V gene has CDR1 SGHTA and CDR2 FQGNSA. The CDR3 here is CASSSRGGSEAFF. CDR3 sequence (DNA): TGTGCCAGCAGCTCCCGGGGAGGGTCTGAAGCTTTCTTT. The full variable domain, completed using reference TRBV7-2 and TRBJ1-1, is GAGVSQSPSNKVTEKGKDVELRCDPISGHTALYWYRQSLGQGLEFLIYFQGNSAPDKSGLPSDRFSAERTGGSVSTLTIQRTQQEDSAVYLCASSSRGGSEAFFGQGTRLTVV.

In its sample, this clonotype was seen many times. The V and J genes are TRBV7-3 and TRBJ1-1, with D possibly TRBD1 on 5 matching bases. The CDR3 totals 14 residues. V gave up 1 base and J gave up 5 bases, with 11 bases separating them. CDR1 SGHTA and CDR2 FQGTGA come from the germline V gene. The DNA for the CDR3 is TGTGCCAGCAGCTTAAGAGGCTGGGGGACTGAAGCTTTCTTT. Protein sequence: CASSLRGWGTEAFF.

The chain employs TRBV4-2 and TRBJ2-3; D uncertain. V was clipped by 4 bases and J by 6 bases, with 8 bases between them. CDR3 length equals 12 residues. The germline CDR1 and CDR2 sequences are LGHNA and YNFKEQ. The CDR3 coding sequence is TGTGCCAGCAGCCCCCGACGGGATACGCAGTATTTT. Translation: CASSPRRDTQYF.

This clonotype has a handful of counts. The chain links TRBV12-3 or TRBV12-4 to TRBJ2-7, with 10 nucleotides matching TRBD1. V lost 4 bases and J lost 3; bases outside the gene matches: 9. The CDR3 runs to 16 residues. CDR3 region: CASSSSTGGRVYEQYF. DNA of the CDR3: TGTGCCAGCAGTTCCTCGACAGGGGGCAGGGTCTACGAGCAGTACTTC.

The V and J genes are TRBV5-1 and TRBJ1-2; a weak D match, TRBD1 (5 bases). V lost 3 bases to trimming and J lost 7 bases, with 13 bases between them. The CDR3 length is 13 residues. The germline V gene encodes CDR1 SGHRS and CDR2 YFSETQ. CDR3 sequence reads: CASSSPTDPGYTF. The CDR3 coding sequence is TGCGCCAGCAGCTCCCCGACAGACCCTGGCTACACCTTC. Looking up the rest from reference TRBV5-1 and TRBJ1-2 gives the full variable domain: KAGVTQTPRYLIKTRGQQVTLSCSPISGHRSVSWYQQTPGQGLQFLFEYFSETQRNKGNFPGRFSGRQFSNSRSEMNVSTLELGDSALYLCASSSPTDPGYTFGSGTRLTVV.

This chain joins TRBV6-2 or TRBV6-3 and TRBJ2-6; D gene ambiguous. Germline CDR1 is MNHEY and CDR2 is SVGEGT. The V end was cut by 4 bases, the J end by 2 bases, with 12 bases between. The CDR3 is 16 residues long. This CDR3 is CASSSPIPPGANVLTF. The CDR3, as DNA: TGTGCCAGCAGTTCCCCAATCCCCCCTGGGGCCAACGTCCTGACTTTC.

The CDR3: CSVNWRGQGDYGYTF. CDR3 sequence (DNA): TGCAGTGTCAATTGGCGGGGGCAAGGCGACTATGGCTACACCTTC. This chain uses TRBV20-1 with TRBJ1-2, with D possibly TRBD1 on 6 matching bases. CDR1 is DFQATT and CDR2 is SNEGSKA in the germline V gene (reference sequence). V lost 7 bases and J 3 bases, leaving 21 bases between the germline ends. The CDR3 is made up of 15 amino acids.

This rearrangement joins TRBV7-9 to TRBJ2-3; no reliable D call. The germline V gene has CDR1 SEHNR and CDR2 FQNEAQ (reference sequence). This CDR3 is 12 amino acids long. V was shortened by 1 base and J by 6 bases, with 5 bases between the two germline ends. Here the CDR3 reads CASSLEADTQYF. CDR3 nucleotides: TGTGCCAGCAGCTTAGAGGCCGATACGCAGTATTTT.

CDR3 protein: CASSSSGAQPQHF. The CDR3 region has the DNA TGTGCCAGCAGTTCCTCGGGGGCTCAGCCCCAGCATTTT. This sequence joins TRBV6-2 or TRBV6-3 and TRBJ1-5, with a weak D call TRBD1 (6 bases). The CDR3 has 13 residues. V was clipped by 4 bases and J by 6 bases, with 10 bases between them. Germline CDR1 is MNHEY and CDR2 is SVGEGT.

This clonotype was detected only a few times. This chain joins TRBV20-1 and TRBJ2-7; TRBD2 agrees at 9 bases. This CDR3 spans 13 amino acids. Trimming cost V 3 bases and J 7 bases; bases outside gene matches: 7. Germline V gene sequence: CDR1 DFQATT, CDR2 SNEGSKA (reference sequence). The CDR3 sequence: CSASLAGYGEQYF. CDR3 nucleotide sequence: TGCAGTGCTAGTCTAGCGGGGTACGGGGAGCAGTACTTC.

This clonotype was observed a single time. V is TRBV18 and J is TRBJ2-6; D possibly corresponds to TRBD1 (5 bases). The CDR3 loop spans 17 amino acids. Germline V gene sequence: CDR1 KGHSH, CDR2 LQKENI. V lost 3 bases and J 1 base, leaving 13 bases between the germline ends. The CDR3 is CASSPQPPGSGANVLTF. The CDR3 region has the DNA TGTGCCAGCTCACCTCAGCCTCCAGGGTCTGGGGCCAACGTCCTGACTTTC.

Written as DNA, the CDR3 is TGCGCCAGCAGCCAAGTCCTTACAGGGCTCAGCGGCTACACCTTC. It translates to CASSQVLTGLSGYTF. The genes are TRBV4-3 and TRBJ1-2; maybe TRBD1 (6 bases). V shed 1 base and J shed 8 bases, with 17 bases lying between them. This CDR3 is built from 15 residues. The germline V gene has CDR1 LGHNA and CDR2 YSLEER.

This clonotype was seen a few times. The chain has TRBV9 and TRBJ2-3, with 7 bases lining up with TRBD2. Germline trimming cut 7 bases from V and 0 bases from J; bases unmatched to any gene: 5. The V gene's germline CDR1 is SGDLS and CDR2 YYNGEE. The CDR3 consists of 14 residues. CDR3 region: CASGRGGSTDTQYF. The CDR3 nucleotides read TGTGCCAGCGGTCGCGGGGGAAGCACAGATACGCAGTATTTT.

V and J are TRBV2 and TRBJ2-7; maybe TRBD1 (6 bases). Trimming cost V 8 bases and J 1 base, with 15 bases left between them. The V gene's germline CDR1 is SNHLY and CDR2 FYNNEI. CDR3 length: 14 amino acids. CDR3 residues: CASSYPQGSYEQYF. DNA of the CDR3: TGTGCCAGCTCCTATCCACAGGGATCCTACGAGCAGTACTTC.

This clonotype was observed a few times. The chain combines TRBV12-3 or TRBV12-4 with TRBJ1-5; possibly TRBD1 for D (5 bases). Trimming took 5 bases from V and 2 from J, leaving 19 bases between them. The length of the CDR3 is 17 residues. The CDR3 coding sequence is TGTGCCAGCAGTCCTACAGGTGCCGGCATTGGCAATCAGCCCCAGCATTTT. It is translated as CASSPTGAGIGNQPQHF.

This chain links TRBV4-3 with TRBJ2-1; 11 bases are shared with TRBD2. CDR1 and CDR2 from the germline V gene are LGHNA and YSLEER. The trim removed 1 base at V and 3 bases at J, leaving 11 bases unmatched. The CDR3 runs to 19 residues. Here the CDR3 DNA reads TGCGCCAGCAGCCAAGGTAACCTTAGGCTAGCGGGAGGCTACAATGAGCAGTTCTTC. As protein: CASSQGNLRLAGGYNEQFF.

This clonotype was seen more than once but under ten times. CDR3 DNA sequence: TGTGCCAGCAGCCCGGACAGTAGGGACACCGGGGAGCTGTTTTTT. Protein product: CASSPDSRDTGELFF. This rearrangement joins TRBV12-3 or TRBV12-4 to TRBJ2-2; a weak D match, TRBD1 (6 bases). This CDR3 spans 15 amino acids. With 6 bases removed from V and 3 bases from J, the gap between germline ends came to 14 bases.

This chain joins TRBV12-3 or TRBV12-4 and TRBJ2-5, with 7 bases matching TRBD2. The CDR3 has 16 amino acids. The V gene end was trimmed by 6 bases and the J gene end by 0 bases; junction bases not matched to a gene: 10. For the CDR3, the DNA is TGTGCCAGCAGCCAAGGAGCGGGGACGTACCAAGAGACCCAGTACTTC. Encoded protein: CASSQGAGTYQETQYF.

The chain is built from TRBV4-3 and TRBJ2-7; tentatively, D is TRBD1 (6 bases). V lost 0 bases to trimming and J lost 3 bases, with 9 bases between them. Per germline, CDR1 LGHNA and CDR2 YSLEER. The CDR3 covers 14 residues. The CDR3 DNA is TGCGCCAGCAGCCAAGATCCAGGGGACTACGAGCAGTACTTC. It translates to CASSQDPGDYEQYF.

The chain's CDR3 is CASSLGQGSYEQYF. CDR3 nucleotides: TGTGCCAGCAGTTTGGGACAGGGGTCCTACGAGCAGTACTTC. The chain carries TRBV12-3 or TRBV12-4 and TRBJ2-7; 10 bases are shared with TRBD1. The CDR3 spans 14 residues. Trimming cost V 3 bases and J 1 base; bases outside gene matches: 0.

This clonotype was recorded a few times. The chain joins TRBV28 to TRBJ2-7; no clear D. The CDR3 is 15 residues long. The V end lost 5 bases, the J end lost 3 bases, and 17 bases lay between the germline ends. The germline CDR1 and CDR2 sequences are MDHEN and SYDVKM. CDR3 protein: CASSPHQTRHYEQYF. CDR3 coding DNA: TGTGCCAGCAGTCCGCACCAGACACGGCACTACGAGCAGTACTTC.

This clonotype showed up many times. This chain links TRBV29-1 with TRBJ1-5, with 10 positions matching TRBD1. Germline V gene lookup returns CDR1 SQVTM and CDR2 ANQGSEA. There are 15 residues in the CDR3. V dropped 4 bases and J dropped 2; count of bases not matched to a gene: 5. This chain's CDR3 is CSVGQGAGGNQPQHF. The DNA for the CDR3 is TGCAGCGTTGGACAGGGGGCTGGAGGCAATCAGCCCCAGCATTTT.